This T cell receptor (beta chain) was profiled in a study of spatial heterogeneity in lung cancer. The CDR3 loop spans 13 amino acids. The ends lost 5 bases at V and 5 bases at J; junction bases unmatched: 3. CDR1 and CDR2 from the germline V gene are SQVTM and ANQGSEA. Carried by each TCR cDNA molecule was a unique molecular identifier. TCRdb re-called the 5' RACE reads through MiXCR, storing one row per CDR3 protein. The table has tens of thousands of distinct CDR3 sequences, around 3.1% seen once; the top ten hold 30% to 45%. This clonotype came up many times. The time point is: sample taken at primary tumor resection. The donors comprised approximately 75 untreated early-stage non-small cell lung cancer patients. From tumor, nontumor lung or frozen PBMC, whole RNA was taken unsorted for sequencing.

The receptor comes from a male donor with early-stage non-small cell lung cancer. The sequencing used normal lung tissue next to the tumor, collected at surgery. The chain employs TRBV29-1 and TRBJ2-7; TRBD2 agrees at 13 bases. The CDR3 protein is CSVRTSGSNEQYF. The CDR3 DNA reads TGCAGCGTTCGGACTAGCGGGAGCAACGAGCAGTACTTC.